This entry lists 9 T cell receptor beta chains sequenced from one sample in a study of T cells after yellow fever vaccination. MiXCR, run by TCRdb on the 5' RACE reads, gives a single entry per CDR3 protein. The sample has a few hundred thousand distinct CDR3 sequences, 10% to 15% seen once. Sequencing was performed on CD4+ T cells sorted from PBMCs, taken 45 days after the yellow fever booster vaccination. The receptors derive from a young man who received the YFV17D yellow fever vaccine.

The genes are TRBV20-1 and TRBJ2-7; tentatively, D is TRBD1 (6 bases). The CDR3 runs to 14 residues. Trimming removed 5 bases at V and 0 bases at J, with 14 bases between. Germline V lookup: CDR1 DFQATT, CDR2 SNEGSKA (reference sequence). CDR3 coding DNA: TGCAGTGCTTACCGGGACACATCCTCCTACGAGCAGTACTTC. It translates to CSAYRDTSSYEQYF.

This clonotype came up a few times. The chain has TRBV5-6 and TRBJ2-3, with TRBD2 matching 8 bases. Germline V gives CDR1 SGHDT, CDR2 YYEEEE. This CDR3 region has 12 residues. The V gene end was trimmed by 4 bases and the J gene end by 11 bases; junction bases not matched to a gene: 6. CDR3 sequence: CASSIIAGRQYF. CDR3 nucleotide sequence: TGTGCCAGCAGCATAATAGCGGGAAGGCAGTATTTT.

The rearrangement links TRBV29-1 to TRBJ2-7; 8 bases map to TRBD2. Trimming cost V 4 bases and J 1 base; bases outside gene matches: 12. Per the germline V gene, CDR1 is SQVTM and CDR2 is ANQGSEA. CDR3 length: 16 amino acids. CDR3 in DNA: TGCAGCGTTGTGGGCGGGAGGAGCGGGCCTTCCTACGAGCAGTACTTC. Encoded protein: CSVVGGRSGPSYEQYF.

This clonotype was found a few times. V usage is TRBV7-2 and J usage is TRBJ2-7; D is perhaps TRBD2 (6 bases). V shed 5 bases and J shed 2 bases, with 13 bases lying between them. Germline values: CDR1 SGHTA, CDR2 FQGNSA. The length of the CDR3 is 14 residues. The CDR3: CASSPPWGAYEQYF. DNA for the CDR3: TGTGCCAGCAGCCCCCCTTGGGGGGCCTACGAGCAGTACTTC.

The CDR3: CASSTGLAGRAIQYF. Here the CDR3 DNA reads TGTGCCAGCAGCACGGGACTAGCGGGAAGGGCCATTCAGTACTTC. The V call is TRBV5-6, the J call TRBJ2-4, with 13 nucleotides matching TRBD2. V was pared by 4 bases and J by 9 bases, with 7 bases of the junction left unmatched. CDR1 is SGHDT, CDR2 YYEEEE, per germline. The CDR3 is made up of 15 amino acids.

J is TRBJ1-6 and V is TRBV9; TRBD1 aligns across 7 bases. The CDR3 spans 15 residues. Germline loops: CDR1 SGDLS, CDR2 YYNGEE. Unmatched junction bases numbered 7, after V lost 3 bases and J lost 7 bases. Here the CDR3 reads CASSAAGQRNSPLHF. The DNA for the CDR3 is TGTGCCAGCAGCGCGGCGGGACAGCGCAATTCACCCCTCCACTTT.

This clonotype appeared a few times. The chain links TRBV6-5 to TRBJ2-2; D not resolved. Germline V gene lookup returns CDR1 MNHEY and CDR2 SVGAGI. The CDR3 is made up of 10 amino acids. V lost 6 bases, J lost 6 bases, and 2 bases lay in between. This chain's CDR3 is CASSSGELFF. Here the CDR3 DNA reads TGTGCCAGCAGCTCCGGGGAGCTGTTTTTT.

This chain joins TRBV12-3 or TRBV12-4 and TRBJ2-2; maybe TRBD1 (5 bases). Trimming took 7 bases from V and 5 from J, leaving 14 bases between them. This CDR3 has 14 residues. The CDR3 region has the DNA TGTGCCAGCACCCTCAGGGCGGAGACCGGGGAGCTGTTTTTT. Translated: CASTLRAETGELFF.

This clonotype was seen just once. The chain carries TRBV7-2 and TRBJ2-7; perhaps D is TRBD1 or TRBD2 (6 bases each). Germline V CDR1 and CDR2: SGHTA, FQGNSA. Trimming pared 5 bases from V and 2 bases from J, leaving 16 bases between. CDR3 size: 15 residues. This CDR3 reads CASSPTRGGPYEQYF. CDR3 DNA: TGTGCCAGCAGCCCAACCAGGGGAGGCCCCTACGAGCAGTACTTC.